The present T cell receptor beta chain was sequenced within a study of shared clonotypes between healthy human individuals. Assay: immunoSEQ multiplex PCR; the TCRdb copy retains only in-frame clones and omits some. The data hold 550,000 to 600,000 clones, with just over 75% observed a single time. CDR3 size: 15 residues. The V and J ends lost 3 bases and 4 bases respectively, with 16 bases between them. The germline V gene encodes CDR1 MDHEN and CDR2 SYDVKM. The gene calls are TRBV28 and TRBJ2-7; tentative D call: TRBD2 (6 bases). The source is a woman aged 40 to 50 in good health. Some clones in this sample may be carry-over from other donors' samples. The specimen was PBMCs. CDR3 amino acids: CASSFFGRRGYEQYF. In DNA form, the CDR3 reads TGTGCCAGCAGTTTTTTCGGCAGGAGGGGATACGAGCAGTACTTC.